This T cell receptor beta chain was documented in a study of cytomegalovirus exposure and HLA in healthy donors. Overall study: Prior work identified 120 million or so unique TCR beta sequences in some 180 million T cells.

PCR involved 60 Vbeta and 13 Jbeta primers. TCRdb keeps only in-frame clones here, not all; method: immunoSEQ multiplex PCR. The data contain roughly 69,000 clones, about 70% of them singletons. Whole-study results and caveats: Earlier analysis looked at TCR beta V segments, and most were productive about 90% or about 30% of the time. A later analysis found that most CMV-associated TCR beta chains appeared HLA-restricted.

With respect to this clone: Its antigen remains unidentified.

The receptor's source is a man younger than 35 in good health and CMV-seronegative. Sequencing was carried out using PBMCs.

CDR3 in DNA: TGCGCCAGCAATAGGGACAGGGGGAACACCGGGGAGCTGTTTTTT. It specifies CASNRDRGNTGELFF. V and J are TRBV5-1 and TRBJ2-2, with 10 bases fitting TRBD1. CDR1 and CDR2 (germline): SGHRS, YFSETQ. After removal of 6 bases from V and 1 base from J, the junction contained 3 bases not matched to a gene. CDR3 length: 15 amino acids.